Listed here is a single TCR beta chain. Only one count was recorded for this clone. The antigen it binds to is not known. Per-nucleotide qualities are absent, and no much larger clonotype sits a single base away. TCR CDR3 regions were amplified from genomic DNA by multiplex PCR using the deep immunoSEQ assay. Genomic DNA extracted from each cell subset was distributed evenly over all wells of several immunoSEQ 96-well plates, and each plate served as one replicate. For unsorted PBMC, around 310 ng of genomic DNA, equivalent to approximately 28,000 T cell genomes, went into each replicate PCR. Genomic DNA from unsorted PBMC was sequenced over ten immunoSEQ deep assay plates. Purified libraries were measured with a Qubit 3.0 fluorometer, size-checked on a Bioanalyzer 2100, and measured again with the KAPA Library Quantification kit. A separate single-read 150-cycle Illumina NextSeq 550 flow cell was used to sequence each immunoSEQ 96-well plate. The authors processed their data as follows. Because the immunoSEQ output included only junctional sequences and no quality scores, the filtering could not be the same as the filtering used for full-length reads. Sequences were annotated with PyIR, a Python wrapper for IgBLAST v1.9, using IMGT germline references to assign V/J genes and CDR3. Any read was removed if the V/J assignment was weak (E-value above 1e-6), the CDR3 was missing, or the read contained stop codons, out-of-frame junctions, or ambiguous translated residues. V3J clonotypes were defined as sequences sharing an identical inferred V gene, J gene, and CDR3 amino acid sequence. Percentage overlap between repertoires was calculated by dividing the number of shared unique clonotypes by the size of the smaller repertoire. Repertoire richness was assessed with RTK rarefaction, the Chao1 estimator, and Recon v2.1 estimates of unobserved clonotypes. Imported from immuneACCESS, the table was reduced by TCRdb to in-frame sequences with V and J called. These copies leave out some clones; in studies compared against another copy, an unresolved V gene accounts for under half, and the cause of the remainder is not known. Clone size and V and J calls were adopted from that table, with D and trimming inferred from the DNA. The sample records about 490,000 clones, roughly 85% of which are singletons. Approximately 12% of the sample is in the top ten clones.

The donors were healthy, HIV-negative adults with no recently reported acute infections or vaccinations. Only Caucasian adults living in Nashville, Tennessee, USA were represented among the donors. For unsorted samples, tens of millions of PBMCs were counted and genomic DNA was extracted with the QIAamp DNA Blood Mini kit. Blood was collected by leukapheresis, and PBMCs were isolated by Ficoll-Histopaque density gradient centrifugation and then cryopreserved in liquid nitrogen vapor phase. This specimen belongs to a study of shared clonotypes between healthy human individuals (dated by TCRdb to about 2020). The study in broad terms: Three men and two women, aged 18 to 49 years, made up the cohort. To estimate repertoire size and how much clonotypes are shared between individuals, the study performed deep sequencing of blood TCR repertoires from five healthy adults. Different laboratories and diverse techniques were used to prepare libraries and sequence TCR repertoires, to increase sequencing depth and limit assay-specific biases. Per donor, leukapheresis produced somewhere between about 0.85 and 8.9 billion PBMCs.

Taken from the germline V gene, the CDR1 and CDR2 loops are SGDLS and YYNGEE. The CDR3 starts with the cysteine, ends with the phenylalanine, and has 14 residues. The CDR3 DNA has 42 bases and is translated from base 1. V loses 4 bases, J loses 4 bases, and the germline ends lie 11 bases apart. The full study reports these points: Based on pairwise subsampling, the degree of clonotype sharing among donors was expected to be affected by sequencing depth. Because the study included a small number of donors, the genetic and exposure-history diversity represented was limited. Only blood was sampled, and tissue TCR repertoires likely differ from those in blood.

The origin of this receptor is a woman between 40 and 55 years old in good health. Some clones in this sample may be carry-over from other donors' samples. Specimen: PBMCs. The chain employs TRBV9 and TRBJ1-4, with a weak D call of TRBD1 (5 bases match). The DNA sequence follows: TGTGCCAGCAGCCGGGACGGAAATAATGAAAAACTGTTTTTT. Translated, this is CASSRDGNNEKLFF.